Below are 28 T cell receptor beta chains sequenced from a single sample in a study of CD8 T cells in ankylosing spondylitis. Study-wide findings and caveats: Blood from ankylosing spondylitis patients appeared to carry a characteristic roughly eight-variant TCR beta motif.

Antigens of these TCRs are unknown. TCRdb redid the calling of the 5' RACE reads with MiXCR, one entry per CDR3 protein. The sample comprises more than 100,000 distinct CDR3 sequences, roughly 17% of which are singletons, and 25% to 40% rests with the top ten. The sequenced material came from blood, either unsorted or a sorted T cell fraction (not recorded which). These receptors were collected from a male donor with ankylosing spondylitis.

The chain combines TRBV2 with TRBJ2-7; D is undetermined. This CDR3 spans 12 amino acids. V shed 11 bases and J shed 2 bases, with 13 bases lying between them. Germline lookup yields CDR1 SNHLY and CDR2 FYNNEI. This CDR3 is CAGVGPTYEQYF. The CDR3 nucleotides read TGTGCCGGGGTTGGGCCTACCTACGAGCAGTACTTC.

This clonotype turned up a few times. This chain uses TRBV7-9 with TRBJ2-5; possibly TRBD1 for D (6 bases). The V and J ends lost 5 bases and 5 bases respectively, with 15 bases between them. This CDR3 region has 14 residues. Germline V gene lookup returns CDR1 SEHNR and CDR2 FQNEAQ (reference sequence). The CDR3 protein is CASSLGQPQETQYF. In nucleotides, the CDR3 is TGTGCCAGCAGCCTCGGACAGCCGCAGGAGACCCAGTACTTC.

This clonotype occurred many times. V gene TRBV4-1 combines with J gene TRBJ1-1; unclear D gene. This CDR3 contains 17 residues. The germline V gene encodes CDR1 MGHRA and CDR2 YSYEKL. V dropped 1 base and J dropped 1 base, with 16 bases sitting between them. CDR3 in amino acids: CASSQALSFLENTEAFF. Written as DNA, the CDR3 is TGCGCCAGCAGCCAAGCGTTGAGTTTTTTAGAGAACACTGAAGCTTTCTTT.

This clonotype has a handful of counts. V usage is TRBV7-9 and J usage is TRBJ2-1; possibly TRBD2 for D (5 bases). This CDR3 contains 16 residues. V gave up 5 bases and J gave up 4 bases, with 18 bases separating them. Germline-derived CDR1 and CDR2 are SEHNR and FQNEAQ (reference sequence). The CDR3 here is CASSPRAGAHYNEQFF. CDR3 nucleotides: TGTGCCAGCAGCCCCCGGGCGGGTGCCCATTACAATGAGCAGTTCTTC.

The gene calls are TRBV6-5 and TRBJ1-3, with D perhaps matching TRBD1 (6 bases). Trimming took off 0 bases at V and 5 bases at J, with 11 bases between the two ends. CDR3 length equals 15 residues. Germline assignment: CDR1 MNHEY and CDR2 SVGAGI. The CDR3 loop is CASSYSTDSRNTIYF. In nucleotides, the CDR3 is TGTGCCAGCAGTTACTCGACGGACAGCCGAAACACCATATATTTT.

This clonotype has only a few counts. The rearrangement links TRBV7-9 to TRBJ2-2; D is possibly TRBD2 (6 bases). V was pared by 0 bases and J by 3 bases, with 14 bases between. Germline V gene lookup returns CDR1 SEHNR and CDR2 FQNEAQ (reference sequence). The CDR3 totals 17 residues. This chain's CDR3 is CASSLAGGVSYTGELFF. DNA of the CDR3: TGTGCCAGCAGCTTAGCGGGAGGAGTAAGCTACACCGGGGAGCTGTTTTTT.

This chain links TRBV2 with TRBJ2-5; D could derive from TRBD1 or TRBD2 (5 bases each). Germline V gives CDR1 SNHLY, CDR2 FYNNEI. The CDR3 spans 13 residues. The germline V and J ends were trimmed by 7 bases and 3 bases, with 12 bases remaining between them. CDR3 protein: CASTPGPKETQYF. In DNA form, the CDR3 reads TGTGCCAGCACCCCGGGACCGAAAGAGACCCAGTACTTC.

The V and J genes are TRBV7-3 and TRBJ2-2, with unresolved D. V was trimmed by 5 bases and J by 4 bases, leaving 5 bases between them. The CDR3 consists of 12 residues. The germline CDR1 and CDR2 sequences are SGHTA and FQGTGA. As DNA, the CDR3 is TGTGCCAGCAGCCGGTTCACCGGGGAGCTGTTTTTT. Its protein product is CASSRFTGELFF.

This clonotype was observed a handful of times. V usage is TRBV18 and J usage is TRBJ2-5; D could derive from TRBD1 or TRBD2 (5 bases each). V lost 6 bases to trimming and J lost 0 bases, with 17 bases between them. This CDR3 has 16 residues. The germline CDR1 and CDR2 sequences are KGHSH and LQKENI. CDR3 loop: CASSPFRESYQETQYF. For the CDR3, the DNA is TGTGCCAGCTCGCCTTTCAGGGAGTCGTACCAAGAGACCCAGTACTTC.

CDR3 bases: TGTGCCAGCAGCGCACGGGAGGAACCCTACAATGAGCAGTTCTTC. Translating it yields CASSAREEPYNEQFF. This sequence joins TRBV9 and TRBJ2-1; TRBD2 aligns across 7 bases. CDR3 length: 15 residues. Germline V gene sequence: CDR1 SGDLS, CDR2 YYNGEE. Unmatched junction bases numbered 5, after V lost 3 bases and J lost 2 bases.

The rearrangement uses TRBV4-1 and TRBJ2-7, with D possibly TRBD1 on 5 matching bases. The germline CDR1 and CDR2 sequences are MGHRA and YSYEKL. CDR3 length: 13 amino acids. V lost 3 bases to trimming and J lost 0 bases, with 6 bases between them. CDR3: CASSQDTSYEQYF. CDR3 bases: TGCGCCAGCAGCCAGGACACCTCCTACGAGCAGTACTTC.

This clonotype occurred a few times. The V gene is TRBV28, the J gene TRBJ1-1; D unclear. This CDR3 region has 13 residues. Looked up from germline, CDR1 is MDHEN and CDR2 is SYDVKM. V was trimmed by 2 bases and J by 7 bases, leaving 11 bases between them. CDR3 bases: TGTGCCAGCAGTTTACTGGATTGGGGTGAAGCTTTCTTT. Its translation: CASSLLDWGEAFF.

Here the CDR3 DNA reads TGTGCCAGCAGCGCGGGACAGGCCTCTTACGAGCAGTACTTC. Its translation is CASSAGQASYEQYF. V is TRBV9 and J is TRBJ2-7; 8 bases fit TRBD1. The V and J ends lost 3 bases and 4 bases, in that order; junction bases with no gene match: 6. Germline CDR1 is SGDLS and CDR2 is YYNGEE. The CDR3 totals 14 residues.

This chain joins TRBV3-1 and TRBJ2-1; D ambiguous. With 3 bases removed from V and 2 bases from J, the gap between germline ends came to 14 bases. The CDR3 is 16 residues long. Germline assignment: CDR1 LGHDT and CDR2 YNNKEL (reference sequence). CDR3 protein: CASSQDSGIPYNEQFF. In DNA, the CDR3 is TGTGCCAGCAGCCAGGATTCTGGAATACCCTACAATGAGCAGTTCTTC.

The chain has TRBV7-8 and TRBJ2-1, with TRBD2 matching 7 bases. V lost 6 bases to trimming and J lost 9 bases; unmatched junction nucleotides: 8. Per the germline V gene, CDR1 is SGHVS and CDR2 is FQNEAQ. This CDR3 contains 13 residues. The CDR3 DNA is TGTGCCAGCAGATTCGGCGGGAGCGGTGAGCAGTTCTTC. Translated, it gives CASRFGGSGEQFF.

This chain connects TRBV20-1 to TRBJ2-3; 9 bases are a match to TRBD2. The CDR3 runs to 15 residues. V shed 3 bases and J 7 bases; nucleotides not matched to a gene: 11. CDR1 and CDR2 (germline): DFQATT, SNEGSKA (reference sequence). The DNA for the CDR3 is TGCAGTGCTAGGGAGAGGACTAGCGCCTTCAATACGCAGTATTTT. Its protein is CSARERTSAFNTQYF.

This clonotype was counted a few times. The CDR3 is CASSFYASGEKLFF. CDR3 DNA: TGTGCCAGCAGCTTCTATGCCTCCGGGGAAAAACTGTTTTTT. The gene calls are TRBV7-9 and TRBJ1-4; D is undetermined. Germline CDR1 is SEHNR and CDR2 is FQNEAQ (reference sequence). Trimming cost V 3 bases and J 8 bases, with 13 bases left between them. This CDR3 has 14 residues.

This clonotype was counted many times. The chain recombines TRBV27 with TRBJ2-7; weak D call: TRBD1 (6 bases). Trimming stripped 2 bases from V and 3 bases from J, with 11 bases between. Germline V gene lookup returns CDR1 MNHEY and CDR2 SMNVEV (reference sequence). The CDR3 has 14 residues. The CDR3 is CASSLQGTSYEQYF. The CDR3 nucleotides read TGTGCCAGCAGTTTACAGGGGACAAGCTACGAGCAGTACTTC.

This clonotype was recorded a few times. V is TRBV11-2 and J is TRBJ2-3, with 11 bases fitting TRBD2. Trimming removed 3 bases from V and 3 bases from J; junction bases left unmatched: 2. This CDR3 comprises 15 residues. Germline CDR1 reads SGHAT; CDR2 reads FQNNGV. The DNA for the CDR3 is TGTGCCAGCAGCTTTTTAGCGGGAGGGACAGATACGCAGTATTTT. The encoded protein is CASSFLAGGTDTQYF.

The chain has TRBV5-5 and TRBJ2-7; 8 nucleotides agree with TRBD2. The CDR3 covers 14 residues. V lost 4 bases, J lost 0 bases, and 3 bases stayed unmatched. Germline V gene data show CDR1 as SGHKS and CDR2 as YYEKEE (reference sequence). The CDR3 DNA is TGTGCCAGCAGCCGAGCGGGGGCCTCCTACGAGCAGTACTTC. It is translated as CASSRAGASYEQYF.

This clonotype was counted only a few times. This rearrangement joins TRBV29-1 to TRBJ1-1; no clear D gene. Trimming pared 4 bases from V and 0 bases from J, leaving 12 bases between. The CDR3 sequence is 14 residues long. Germline V CDR1 and CDR2: SQVTM, ANQGSEA. The CDR3 region has the DNA TGCAGCGTTGTGGTTAGGGCGATGAACACTGAAGCTTTCTTT. It translates to CSVVVRAMNTEAFF.

This clonotype was observed at least ten times. The chain couples TRBV13 to TRBJ2-1; TRBD1 might be the D (6 bases). Trimming shortened V by 5 bases and J by 5 bases, and 13 bases separated the two germline ends. In germline, CDR1 is PRHDT, CDR2 FYEKMQ (reference sequence). CDR3 size: 14 residues. The CDR3 nucleotides are TGTGCCAGCAGCCCCTCCCCAGGGGACAATGAGCAGTTCTTC. Protein: CASSPSPGDNEQFF.

This clonotype was recorded only once. This chain uses TRBV2 with TRBJ1-1; D unresolved. The CDR3 contains 13 residues. The ends were cut back, 2 bases at V and 4 bases at J, with 8 bases in the middle. Germline loops: CDR1 SNHLY, CDR2 FYNNEI. DNA for the CDR3: TGTGCCAGCAGTGAATTAAGCGGCACTGAAGCTTTCTTT. This sequence encodes CASSELSGTEAFF.

The chain joins TRBV7-3 to TRBJ2-1; unclear D gene. Germline V gives CDR1 SGHTA, CDR2 FQGTGA. V lost 0 bases, J lost 7 bases, and 10 bases lay in between. The CDR3 spans 14 residues. CDR3 region: CASSLTGRANEQFF. In nucleotides, the CDR3 is TGTGCCAGCAGCTTAACCGGCCGAGCTAATGAGCAGTTCTTC.

The chain combines TRBV27 with TRBJ1-1; 10 bases are shared with TRBD1. V dropped 3 bases and J dropped 0; count of bases not matched to a gene: 1. The germline gives CDR1 MNHEY, CDR2 SMNVEV (reference sequence). CDR3 length equals 15 residues. In nucleotides, the CDR3 is TGTGCCAGCAGTTTGGACAGGGGGTTGAACACTGAAGCTTTCTTT. This sequence encodes CASSLDRGLNTEAFF.

In its sample, this clonotype was seen a few times. The CDR3 DNA sequence: TGTGCCAGCAGTTTATGGTCTAGTGATACAGATACGCAGTATTTT. It translates to CASSLWSSDTDTQYF. The V and J genes are TRBV27 and TRBJ2-3; D is unclear. V was trimmed by 1 base and J by 3 bases, leaving 11 bases between them. Germline CDR1 MNHEY, CDR2 SMNVEV (reference sequence). The CDR3 extends over 15 amino acids.

This clonotype was observed a few times. The V call is TRBV7-9, the J call TRBJ2-7; weak D call: TRBD2 (6 bases). Germline CDR1 reads SEHNR; CDR2 reads FQNEAQ (reference sequence). The CDR3 totals 12 residues. Trimming cost V 6 bases and J 6 bases, with 12 bases left between them. CDR3 loop: CASSPGTLEQYF. Here the CDR3 DNA reads TGTGCCAGCAGTCCCGGGACTCTCGAGCAGTACTTC. Together with reference TRBV7-9 and TRBJ2-7, the CDR3 gives the full variable domain: DTGVSQNPRHKITKRGQNVTFRCDPISEHNRLYWYRQTLGQGPEFLTYFQNEAQLEKSRLLSDRFSAERPKGSFSTLEIQRTEQGDSAMYLCASSPGTLEQYFGPGTRLTVT.

This clonotype has only a few counts. V and J are TRBV28 and TRBJ2-3, with TRBD1 matching 8 bases. This CDR3 spans 15 amino acids. CDR1 and CDR2 (germline): MDHEN, SYDVKM. Losses at the gene ends were 8 bases for V and 4 bases for J; bases not matched to a gene: 11. The CDR3 region has the DNA TGTGCCAGCGCTCCGACAGGGGACGGGGCAGATACGCAGTATTTT. Its protein is CASAPTGDGADTQYF.